This T cell receptor beta chain was sequenced for a study of blood T cell repertoires in COVID-19. Study overall: Specimens from acute and convalescent COVID-19 originated in the United States, Italy and Spain.

This clone was seen only a few times. Assay: immunoSEQ multiplex PCR; the TCRdb copy retains only in-frame clones and omits some. The sample consists of approximately 150,000 clones, around nine tenths of them appearing once. The CDR3 runs 15 residues. The ends were cut back, 1 base at V and 9 bases at J, with 14 bases in the middle. CDR1 and CDR2 (germline): SGHRS, YFSETQ. The specimen sequenced was peripheral blood. This receptor was taken from a woman between 45 and 60 years old with active or convalescent COVID-19. The chain has TRBV5-1 and TRBJ1-6, with D possibly matching TRBD1 (6 bases). The CDR3 spells CASSLSGGRGSPLHF. The CDR3 DNA is TGCGCCAGCAGCTTGAGTGGGGGCAGGGGTTCACCCCTCCACTTT.